A single sample gave rise to the 25 T cell receptor beta chains below, sequenced in a study of T cells after yellow fever vaccination (dated by TCRdb to the late 2010s). Libraries were constructed by 5' RACE. Reads for this sample came from an Illumina HiSeq 2500. TCRdb reran the public reads through fastp at Q25 and MiXCR, keeping productive beta chains. All rows with the same CDR3 protein become a single entry with the most common DNA and genes. The sample profile shows roughly 120,000 distinct CDR3 sequences; about 7.2% of them were found once. The top ten clones comprise approximately 2.7% of the sample. Interpreted using the paper, the treatment or condition label stands for: live attenuated yellow fever vaccine strain. Specimen: CD4+ T cells sorted from PBMCs, collected roughly 46 days after the first yellow fever vaccination. The receptors come from a man aged 18-30 years who received the YFV17D yellow fever vaccine.

This clonotype was counted at least ten times. The rearrangement links TRBV12-3 or TRBV12-4 to TRBJ2-1; either TRBD1 or TRBD2 may fit D (5 bases each). V was trimmed by 6 bases and J by 4 bases, leaving 7 bases between them. This CDR3 has 12 residues. CDR3 DNA: TGTGCCAGCAGGAGGGGTTACAATGAGCAGTTCTTC. It translates to CASRRGYNEQFF.

This clonotype has ten or more counts. The CDR3 sequence: CASSPLTGGSSTDTQYF. CDR3 coding DNA: TGTGCCAGCAGCCCCCTAACGGGCGGGTCTAGCACAGATACGCAGTATTTT. The chain is built from TRBV3-1 and TRBJ2-3; D perhaps matches TRBD2 (5 bases). V lost 4 bases and J 0 bases, leaving 17 bases between the germline ends. This CDR3 has 17 residues. The germline CDR1 and CDR2 sequences are LGHDT and YNNKEL (reference sequence).

In its sample, this clonotype was seen a few times. V gene TRBV7-2 combines with J gene TRBJ2-4; perhaps TRBD1 as D (7 bases). The V end lost 2 bases, the J end lost 9 bases, and 14 bases lay between the germline ends. The CDR3 is 14 residues long. CDR1 is SGHTA and CDR2 is FQGNSA in the germline V gene. The DNA of the CDR3 is TGTGCCAGCAGCTTAAGGGGGCAGGGAGGCATTCAGTACTTC. Translation: CASSLRGQGGIQYF.

This clonotype was seen repeatedly, ten times or more. Here the CDR3 reads CASRQDRGPVTEAFF. The DNA for the CDR3 is TGTGCCAGCAGGCAAGACAGGGGGCCGGTGACTGAAGCTTTCTTT. The chain employs TRBV7-9 and TRBJ1-1; 10 bases align to TRBD1. The V and J ends lost 6 bases and 5 bases, in that order; junction bases with no gene match: 9. Germline CDR1 SEHNR, CDR2 FQNEAQ (reference sequence). This CDR3 region has 15 residues.

Only a few counts were recorded for this clonotype. The chain links TRBV20-1 to TRBJ1-4; D unresolved. The length of the CDR3 is 14 residues. Trimming stripped 3 bases from V and 0 bases from J, with 8 bases between. Germline V gene data show CDR1 as DFQATT and CDR2 as SNEGSKA (reference sequence). DNA of the CDR3: TGCAGTGCTAGCGGACGGACAACTAATGAAAAACTGTTTTTT. Translated: CSASGRTTNEKLFF.

This clonotype has ten or more counts. The rearrangement uses TRBV20-1 and TRBJ2-5; unclear D gene. Germline V gene sequence: CDR1 DFQATT, CDR2 SNEGSKA (reference sequence). This CDR3 has 13 amino acids. V was shortened by 0 bases and J by 4 bases, with 9 bases between the two germline ends. The CDR3 DNA reads TGCAGTGCTAGAGACTTAAGCGCAGAGACCCAGTACTTC. It yields the protein CSARDLSAETQYF.

This clonotype was recorded at least ten times. The V and J genes are TRBV6-5 and TRBJ1-1, with D perhaps matching TRBD1 (6 bases). This CDR3 spans 11 amino acids. Trimming removed 5 bases from V and 11 bases from J, with 12 bases in between. The V gene's germline CDR1 is MNHEY and CDR2 SVGAGI. The chain's CDR3 is CASSGGWFAFF. CDR3 in DNA: TGTGCCAGCAGTGGGGGCTGGTTCGCTTTCTTT.

The sample holds a few counts of this clonotype. The chain employs TRBV4-3 and TRBJ2-4; the D gene is possibly TRBD2 (6 bases). V was shortened by 0 bases and J by 11 bases, with 8 bases between the two germline ends. The CDR3 loop spans 12 amino acids. Germline CDR1 LGHNA, CDR2 YSLEER. CDR3: CASSQDGTVQYF. The CDR3 DNA sequence: TGCGCCAGCAGCCAAGATGGGACTGTTCAGTACTTC.

J is TRBJ2-6 and V is TRBV4-3; possibly TRBD1 for D (6 bases). In germline, CDR1 is LGHNA, CDR2 YSLEER. The CDR3 contains 16 residues. Trimming cost V 1 base and J 3 bases, with 10 bases left between them. The DNA of the CDR3 is TGCGCCAGCAGCCAAGTTACAGGGTATGGGGCCAACGTCCTGACTTTC. Encoded protein: CASSQVTGYGANVLTF.

Notes on this clonotype: A clone one base away is much larger, so this may be a read error. The DNA for the CDR3 is TGTGCCATCAGTGAGTCGAGACAGGTCACTGAAGCTTTCTTT. Amino acid sequence: CAISESRQVTEAFF. The chain links TRBV10-3 to TRBJ1-1, with a weak D call TRBD1 (6 bases). V lost 0 bases and J lost 4, with 9 bases in between. CDR1 and CDR2 from the germline V gene are ENHRY and SYGVKD. This CDR3 region has 14 residues.

This clonotype has at least ten counts. V is TRBV20-1 and J is TRBJ2-7, with TRBD1 matching 7 bases. Trimming cost V 0 bases and J 2 bases; bases outside gene matches: 7. Germline CDR1 DFQATT, CDR2 SNEGSKA (reference sequence). CDR3 length equals 15 residues. The CDR3 protein is CSARDATGSPYEQYF. The CDR3 DNA follows: TGCAGTGCTAGAGACGCGACAGGGAGCCCCTACGAGCAGTACTTC.

This clonotype has ten or more counts. The rearrangement uses TRBV15 and TRBJ1-2; 7 bases align to TRBD1. After removal of 0 bases from V and 2 bases from J, the junction contained 6 bases not matched to a gene. Germline V lookup: CDR1 LNHNV, CDR2 YYDKDF (reference sequence). The CDR3 is 16 amino acids. CDR3 in DNA: TGTGCCACCAGCAGAGAAGGGACAGCGAAAAACTATGGCTACACCTTC. Protein: CATSREGTAKNYGYTF. Drawing the rest from reference TRBV15 and TRBJ1-2, the complete variable domain is DAMVIQNPRYQVTQFGKPVTLSCSQTLNHNVMYWYQQKSSQAPKLLFHYYDKDFNNEADTPDNFQSRRPNTSFCFLDIRSPGLGDTAMYLCATSREGTAKNYGYTFGSGTRLTVV.

This clonotype has ten or more counts. The chain links TRBV5-1 to TRBJ1-2; D gene uncertain. Trimming took off 0 bases at V and 5 bases at J, with 11 bases between the two ends. The CDR3 totals 14 residues. Germline V gene data show CDR1 as SGHRS and CDR2 as YFSETQ. CDR3 region: CASSLDGNGYGYTF. Here the CDR3 DNA reads TGCGCCAGCAGCTTGGATGGCAATGGTTATGGCTACACCTTC.

This clonotype was detected ten times or more. The chain joins TRBV27 to TRBJ2-2; D possibly corresponds to TRBD1 (5 bases). Trimming removed 2 bases from V and 4 bases from J, with 8 bases in between. Germline V gene data show CDR1 as MNHEY and CDR2 as SMNVEV (reference sequence). The CDR3 is 14 amino acids. The CDR3 reads CASSLQGGTGELFF. The CDR3 region has the DNA TGTGCCAGCAGTTTACAGGGTGGCACCGGGGAGCTGTTTTTT.

This clonotype has only a few counts. J is TRBJ1-1 and V is TRBV5-1; D not resolved. CDR3 length: 14 residues. The germline V gene has CDR1 SGHRS and CDR2 YFSETQ. Deletions cut 5 bases from V and 0 bases from J, with 11 bases between. The CDR3 nucleotides read TGCGCCAGCAGATTAGGCGGATTGAACACTGAAGCTTTCTTT. Amino acids: CASRLGGLNTEAFF. The variable domain in full, with the rest retrieved from reference TRBV5-1 and TRBJ1-1, is KAGVTQTPRYLIKTRGQQVTLSCSPISGHRSVSWYQQTPGQGLQFLFEYFSETQRNKGNFPGRFSGRQFSNSRSEMNVSTLELGDSALYLCASRLGGLNTEAFFGQGTRLTVV.

The V gene is TRBV18, the J gene TRBJ1-2; D is uncertain. The germline V gene has CDR1 KGHSH and CDR2 LQKENI. V was clipped by 3 bases and J by 4 bases, with 9 bases between them. The CDR3 consists of 13 residues. The CDR3 protein is CASSPSEIYGYTF. DNA for the CDR3: TGTGCCAGCTCACCCTCCGAGATCTATGGCTACACCTTC.

This clonotype was seen ten or more times. The rearrangement links TRBV4-3 to TRBJ2-3; D not resolved. CDR3 length equals 16 residues. V lost 0 bases and J 3 bases, leaving 13 bases between the germline ends. From germline, CDR1 is LGHNA and CDR2 YSLEER. The CDR3 region has the DNA TGCGCCAGCAGCCAAGACCGGAGTGGATCAACAGATACGCAGTATTTT. Protein product: CASSQDRSGSTDTQYF.

A few counts support this clonotype. V usage is TRBV20-1 and J usage is TRBJ1-2; 7 bases agree with TRBD1. This CDR3 spans 13 amino acids. From germline, CDR1 is DFQATT and CDR2 SNEGSKA (reference sequence). V trimming: 5 bases; J trimming: 4 bases; junction bases outside the gene matches: 7. This chain's CDR3 is CSAPGTASYGYTF. The CDR3 DNA reads as TGCAGTGCTCCCGGGACAGCAAGCTATGGCTACACCTTC.

The chain joins TRBV20-1 to TRBJ1-5; tentatively, D is TRBD1 (5 bases). V was cut by 4 bases and J by 6 bases, with 16 bases left in between. The CDR3 contains 14 residues. Germline V lookup: CDR1 DFQATT, CDR2 SNEGSKA (reference sequence). Here the CDR3 DNA reads TGCAGTGCTATGTGGGACGCAATCGGTCAGCCCCAGCATTTT. It codes for CSAMWDAIGQPQHF.

This clonotype was found many times. This rearrangement joins TRBV7-9 to TRBJ1-1; D remains unclear. Germline V lookup: CDR1 SEHNR, CDR2 FQNEAQ (reference sequence). Deletions cut 4 bases from V and 10 bases from J, with 10 bases between. The CDR3 spans 11 residues. This chain's CDR3 is CASSSQGGAFF. DNA of the CDR3: TGTGCCAGCAGCTCACAAGGTGGAGCTTTCTTT.

This clonotype was seen many times. This likely comes from a read error, as the CDR3 has no conserved phenylalanine or tryptophan at its end. The chain has TRBV20-1 and TRBJ1-2; 9 positions agree with TRBD1. Looked up from germline, CDR1 is DFQATT and CDR2 is SNEGSKA (reference sequence). V trimming: 2 bases; J trimming: 6 bases; junction bases outside the gene matches: 7. The CDR3 covers 14 residues. This CDR3 reads CSARSDRGRNGYTI. The CDR3 DNA reads as TGCAGTGCTAGATCGGACAGGGGTCGAAATGGCTACACCATC.

This clonotype was seen repeatedly, ten times or more. V usage is TRBV6-4 and J usage is TRBJ2-1; 11 bases fit TRBD2. Germline CDR1 is MRHNA and CDR2 is SNTAGT. The CDR3 contains 16 residues. Germline trimming cut 5 bases from V and 9 bases from J; bases unmatched to any gene: 12. The CDR3 region has the DNA TGTGCCAGCAGTACCACCGGGACTAGCGGTCTTTTTGAGCAGTTCTTC. The encoded protein is CASSTTGTSGLFEQFF.

This clonotype was seen many times. Here the CDR3 DNA reads TGTGCCAGCAGCCCCCGCGCGGGTGCGGGCACCGGGGAGCTGTTTTTT. Protein: CASSPRAGAGTGELFF. This chain connects TRBV9 to TRBJ2-2, with D possibly being TRBD2 (5 bases). The CDR3 consists of 16 residues. The V and J ends lost 4 bases and 4 bases respectively, with 17 bases between them. Per germline, CDR1 SGDLS and CDR2 YYNGEE.

About this clonotype: This sequence may be a read error, since a much larger clone differs from it by one base. The V gene is TRBV4-2, the J gene TRBJ2-3, with D uncertain. The CDR3 spans 16 residues. Germline loops: CDR1 LGHNA, CDR2 YNFKEQ. Trimming took 5 bases from V and 2 from J, leaving 17 bases between them. CDR3 DNA sequence: TGTGCCAGCAGCTACGGTTTAGCTACTTTCACAGATACGCAGTATTTT. Its protein is CASSYGLATFTDTQYF.

The chain links TRBV19 to TRBJ1-1, with D possibly matching TRBD1 (6 bases). V lost 4 bases and J 0 bases, leaving 15 bases between the germline ends. This CDR3 spans 16 amino acids. Germline-derived CDR1 and CDR2 are LNHDA and SQIVND (reference sequence). The CDR3 is CASSTRDTGLNTEAFF. As DNA, the CDR3 is TGTGCCAGTAGTACCCGGGACACCGGATTGAACACTGAAGCTTTCTTT.